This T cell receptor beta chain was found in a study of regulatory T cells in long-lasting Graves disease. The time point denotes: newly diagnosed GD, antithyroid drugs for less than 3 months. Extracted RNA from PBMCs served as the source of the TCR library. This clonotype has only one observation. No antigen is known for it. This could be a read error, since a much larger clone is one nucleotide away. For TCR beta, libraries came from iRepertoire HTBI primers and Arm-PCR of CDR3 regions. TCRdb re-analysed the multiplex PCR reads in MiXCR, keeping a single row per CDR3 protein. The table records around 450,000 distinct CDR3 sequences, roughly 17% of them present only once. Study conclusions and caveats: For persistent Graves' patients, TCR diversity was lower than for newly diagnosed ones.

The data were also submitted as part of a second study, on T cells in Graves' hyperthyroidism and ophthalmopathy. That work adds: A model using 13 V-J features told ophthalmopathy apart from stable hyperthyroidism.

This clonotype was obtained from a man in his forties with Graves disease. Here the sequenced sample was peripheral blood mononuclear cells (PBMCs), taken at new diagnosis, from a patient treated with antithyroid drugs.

Here the CDR3 DNA reads TGCAGCGTAATGGCGGGAGGTGCCTACGAGCAGTACTTC. It yields the protein CSVMAGGAYEQYF. The chain employs TRBV29-1 and TRBJ2-7, with 8 nucleotides matching TRBD2. V shed 6 bases, J shed 2 bases, and the junction held 6 bases outside the gene matches. Germline CDR1 and CDR2: SQVTM and ANQGSEA. The CDR3 runs 13 residues.